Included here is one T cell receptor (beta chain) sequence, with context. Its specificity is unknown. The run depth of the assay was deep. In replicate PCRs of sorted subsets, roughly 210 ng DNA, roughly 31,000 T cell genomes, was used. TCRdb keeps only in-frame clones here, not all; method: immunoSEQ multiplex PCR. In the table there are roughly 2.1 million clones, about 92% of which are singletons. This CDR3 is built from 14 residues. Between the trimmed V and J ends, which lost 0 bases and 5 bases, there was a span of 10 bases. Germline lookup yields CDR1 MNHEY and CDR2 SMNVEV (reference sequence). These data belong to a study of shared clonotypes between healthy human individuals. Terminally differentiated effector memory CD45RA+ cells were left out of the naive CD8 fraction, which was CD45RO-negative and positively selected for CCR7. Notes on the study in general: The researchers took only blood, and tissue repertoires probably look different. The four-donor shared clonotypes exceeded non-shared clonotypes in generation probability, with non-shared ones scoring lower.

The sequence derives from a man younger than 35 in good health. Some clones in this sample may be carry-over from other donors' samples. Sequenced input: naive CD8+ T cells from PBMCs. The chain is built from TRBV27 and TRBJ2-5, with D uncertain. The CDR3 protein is CASSLSGSRETQYF. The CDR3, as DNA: TGTGCCAGCAGTTTATCGGGCAGCCGGGAGACCCAGTACTTC.